The 29 T cell receptor beta chains presented below share a single source sample, sequenced in a study of identical twins. TCRdb called the 5' RACE reads again in MiXCR, with one record for every CDR3 protein. The sample holds roughly 250,000 distinct CDR3 sequences; over 13% are singletons and the top ten take under 9.5%. Sequencing was carried out using memory (CD45RO+) T cells sorted from blood. These receptors came from a woman younger than 30 in good health.

V is TRBV2 and J is TRBJ1-5; D gene uncertain. The germline V and J ends were trimmed by 7 bases and 1 base, with 11 bases remaining between them. Germline V CDR1 and CDR2: SNHLY, FYNNEI. The CDR3 loop spans 14 amino acids. CDR3 sequence (DNA): TGTGCCAGCAAAGCTCCAACGAGCAATCAGCCCCAGCATTTT. This gives the protein CASKAPTSNQPQHF.

There are a few counts of this clonotype. V is TRBV6-1 and J is TRBJ2-5, with 10 bases that match TRBD1. The V gene's germline CDR1 is MNHNS and CDR2 SASEGT. The CDR3 spans 16 residues. After removal of 9 bases from V and 7 bases from J, the junction contained 17 bases not matched to a gene. The CDR3 loop reads CARQKQGTGACGTQYF. Here the CDR3 DNA reads TGTGCCAGGCAGAAACAAGGGACAGGGGCCTGTGGGACCCAGTACTTC.

This clonotype was found a few times. This CDR3 reads CASRTGQGKRSPLHF. The CDR3 region has the DNA TGTGCCAGCAGAACCGGACAGGGGAAGCGTTCACCCCTCCACTTT. V is TRBV6-1 and J is TRBJ1-6; TRBD1 matches at 9 bases. V gave up 6 bases and J gave up 9 bases; unmatched junction bases: 9. This CDR3 comprises 15 residues. Germline V lookup: CDR1 MNHNS, CDR2 SASEGT.

This clonotype came up a few times. The chain employs TRBV7-9 and TRBJ2-3; a weak D match, TRBD2 (5 bases). The CDR3 totals 12 residues. The V end lost 10 bases, the J end lost 7 bases, and 15 bases lay between the germline ends. Germline V gene sequence: CDR1 SEHNR, CDR2 FQNEAQ (reference sequence). CDR3: CATARGMNTQYF. As DNA, the CDR3 is TGTGCCACCGCCCGGGGTATGAATACGCAGTATTTT.

This clonotype was seen a few times. The J gene is TRBJ2-2, the V gene TRBV3-1; D remains ambiguous. This CDR3 is 13 amino acids long. The V end lost 2 bases, the J end lost 4 bases, and 5 bases lay between the germline ends. Germline loops: CDR1 LGHDT, CDR2 YNNKEL (reference sequence). The CDR3, as DNA: TGTGCCAGCAGCCAATTTTCCACCGGGGAGCTGTTTTTT. Translating it yields CASSQFSTGELFF.

This chain connects TRBV11-2 to TRBJ2-2; D call uncertain. The CDR3 consists of 14 residues. V lost 0 bases and J lost 4, with 6 bases in between. Germline V gene lookup returns CDR1 SGHAT and CDR2 FQNNGV. CDR3 in DNA: TGTGCCAGCAGCTTAGATCGGAGCACCGGGGAGCTGTTTTTT. This gives the protein CASSLDRSTGELFF. Using reference TRBV11-2 and TRBJ2-2 for the parts outside the CDR3, the full variable domain is EAGVAQSPRYKIIEKRQSVAFWCNPISGHATLYWYQQILGQGPKLLIQFQNNGVVDDSQLPKDRFSAERLKGVDSTLKIQPAKLEDSAVYLCASSLDRSTGELFFGEGSRLTVL.

This clonotype was counted once. V gene TRBV6-5 combines with J gene TRBJ1-5; D might be TRBD1 (5 bases). From germline, CDR1 is MNHEY and CDR2 SVGAGI. There are 15 residues in the CDR3. V was shortened by 4 bases and J by 2 bases, with 12 bases between the two germline ends. CDR3 in DNA: TGTGCCAGCAGTTCATCAGGGCGCGGCAATCAGCCCCAGCATTTT. This encodes CASSSSGRGNQPQHF.

The J gene is TRBJ1-2, the V gene TRBV7-2, with 9 bases lining up with TRBD1. The V segment lost 1 base and the J segment 7 bases; nucleotides outside the gene matches: 4. From germline, CDR1 is SGHTA and CDR2 FQGNSA. The CDR3 extends over 14 amino acids. The CDR3 protein is CASSLGQGDGGYTF. CDR3 sequence (DNA): TGTGCCAGCAGCTTAGGACAGGGGGACGGTGGCTACACCTTC.

Here the CDR3 DNA reads TGTGCCACCAGCACCGGGACTAGCGGCTTCAATGAGCAGTTCTTC. The encoded protein is CATSTGTSGFNEQFF. The chain employs TRBV24-1 and TRBJ2-1; 11 bases are shared with TRBD2. The CDR3 covers 15 residues. Germline V lookup: CDR1 KGHDR, CDR2 SFDVKD. V shed 7 bases and J 6 bases; nucleotides not matched to a gene: 7.

This clonotype was counted between two and nine times. The rearrangement joins TRBV20-1 to TRBJ2-7; no clear D. This CDR3 is built from 15 residues. V lost 0 bases, J lost 3 bases, and 15 bases lay in between. Looked up from germline, CDR1 is DFQATT and CDR2 is SNEGSKA (reference sequence). For the CDR3, the DNA is TGCAGTGCTAGAGATGGCCGGCATGCCCTCTACGAGCAGTACTTC. This gives the protein CSARDGRHALYEQYF.

This clonotype was picked up a small number of times. The chain couples TRBV5-1 to TRBJ1-6; D ambiguous. This CDR3 is 12 amino acids long. V was cut by 2 bases and J by 7 bases, with 4 bases left in between. CDR1 and CDR2 (germline): SGHRS, YFSETQ. The CDR3 spells CASSFENSPLHF. CDR3 DNA: TGCGCCAGCAGCTTTGAGAATTCACCCCTCCACTTT. The variable domain in full, completed from reference TRBV5-1 and TRBJ1-6, reads KAGVTQTPRYLIKTRGQQVTLSCSPISGHRSVSWYQQTPGQGLQFLFEYFSETQRNKGNFPGRFSGRQFSNSRSEMNVSTLELGDSALYLCASSFENSPLHFGNGTRLTVT.

This clonotype was seen only a few times. The chain employs TRBV5-8 and TRBJ2-7; D tentatively fits TRBD1 or TRBD2 (5 bases each). The V and J ends lost 5 bases and 2 bases respectively, with 14 bases between them. Germline assignment: CDR1 SGHTS and CDR2 YDEGEE. This CDR3 has 14 residues. Here the CDR3 DNA reads TGTGCCAGCAGTTGGGACCCTGGGACCTACGAGCAGTACTTC. The encoded protein is CASSWDPGTYEQYF.

This clonotype was observed a few times. This rearrangement joins TRBV12-3 or TRBV12-4 to TRBJ2-5; 7 positions agree with TRBD1. The J segment lost 3 bases and the V segment lost 7 bases, leaving 8 bases of the junction unmatched. The CDR3 covers 14 residues. The DNA for the CDR3 is TGTGCCAGCACTTGGGACAGAGGGGAAGAGACCCAGTACTTC. Protein product: CASTWDRGEETQYF.

This clonotype was recorded many times. The chain couples TRBV7-6 to TRBJ2-1; D possibly corresponds to TRBD2 (6 bases). Trimming stripped 1 base from V and 7 bases from J, with 14 bases between. Germline V gives CDR1 SGHVS, CDR2 FNYEAQ. This CDR3 contains 15 residues. In DNA, the CDR3 is TGTGCCAGCAGCTTAGGCCCGGGAGATAATAATGAGCAGTTCTTC. Translation gives CASSLGPGDNNEQFF.

The chain recombines TRBV4-2 with TRBJ2-1; D is undetermined. Trimming cost V 0 bases and J 12 bases, with 15 bases left between them. Germline CDR1 reads LGHNA; CDR2 reads YNFKEQ. This CDR3 spans 14 amino acids. CDR3 DNA sequence: TGTGCCAGCAGCCAAGAAACCCCAAGTGGTGGGCAGTTCTTC. Translating it yields CASSQETPSGGQFF.

This clonotype was seen a handful of times. The CDR3 nucleotides read TGTGCCAGTAGTACCGACGGTGAGGTTGGCTACACCTTC. Protein: CASSTDGEVGYTF. The rearrangement uses TRBV19 and TRBJ1-2, with D uncertain. Per germline, CDR1 LNHDA and CDR2 SQIVND (reference sequence). The V and J ends lost 4 bases and 7 bases respectively, with 13 bases between them. This CDR3 is 13 amino acids long.

V usage is TRBV5-1 and J usage is TRBJ1-1, with D perhaps matching TRBD1 (5 bases). CDR3 size: 13 residues. Looked up from germline, CDR1 is SGHRS and CDR2 is YFSETQ. V lost 4 bases, J lost 3 bases, and 10 bases lay in between. The CDR3 bases are TGCGCCAGCAGCCCCGCAGGGTACACTGAAGCTTTCTTT. Residues: CASSPAGYTEAFF.

This clonotype has ten or more counts. The rearrangement uses TRBV6-1 and TRBJ1-5, with D perhaps TRBD1 (5 bases). Trimming took off 6 bases at V and 2 bases at J, with 14 bases between the two ends. The CDR3 loop spans 15 amino acids. CDR1 and CDR2 from the germline V gene are MNHNS and SASEGT. This chain's CDR3 is CASSPGPQGNQPQHF. The CDR3 nucleotides are TGTGCCAGCAGCCCAGGGCCCCAGGGCAATCAGCCCCAGCATTTT.

The chain links TRBV7-2 to TRBJ1-1; maybe TRBD1 (6 bases). Germline lookup yields CDR1 SGHTA and CDR2 FQGNSA. This CDR3 spans 17 amino acids. V was cut by 1 base and J by 4 bases, with 19 bases left in between. The CDR3 sequence is CASSLGVLAGVGTEAFF. CDR3 DNA: TGTGCCAGCAGCTTAGGGGTATTAGCAGGGGTTGGCACTGAAGCTTTCTTT.

The sample holds a few counts of this clonotype. The rearrangement links TRBV11-2 to TRBJ2-3, with TRBD2 matching 9 bases. The CDR3 consists of 16 residues. The V gene's germline CDR1 is SGHAT and CDR2 FQNNGV. Germline trimming cut 5 bases from V and 6 bases from J; bases unmatched to any gene: 12. CDR3 nucleotides: TGTGCCAGCAGCCTCCTAGTAGCGGGGGTAGGGGATACGCAGTATTTT. Translating it yields CASSLLVAGVGDTQYF.

The chain links TRBV3-1 to TRBJ2-7; D not certain. Trimming pared 0 bases from V and 3 bases from J, leaving 9 bases between. Looked up from germline, CDR1 is LGHDT and CDR2 is YNNKEL (reference sequence). This CDR3 comprises 14 residues. CDR3 in DNA: TGTGCCAGCAGCCAAGACGCCATTGACTACGAGCAGTACTTC. As protein: CASSQDAIDYEQYF.

The V call is TRBV2, the J call TRBJ1-6; 10 bases are a match to TRBD1. Germline V gene sequence: CDR1 SNHLY, CDR2 FYNNEI. V trimming: 9 bases; J trimming: 5 bases; junction bases outside the gene matches: 10. This CDR3 has 16 amino acids. The CDR3 loop reads CASSRQGALDNSPLHF. The DNA of the CDR3 is TGTGCCAGTTCTCGACAGGGGGCTTTGGATAATTCACCCCTCCACTTT.

This clonotype was counted between two and nine times. The rearrangement joins TRBV7-2 to TRBJ2-7; 7 bases map to TRBD2. Trimming removed 4 bases from V and 3 bases from J; junction bases left unmatched: 3. CDR3 length: 13 amino acids. Germline lookup yields CDR1 SGHTA and CDR2 FQGNSA. This CDR3 reads CASSSASGYEQYF. The CDR3 DNA reads TGTGCCAGCAGCTCTGCTAGCGGCTACGAGCAGTACTTC.

The chain links TRBV5-1 to TRBJ2-4; the match to TRBD2 covers 10 bases. Germline values: CDR1 SGHRS, CDR2 YFSETQ. Trimming cost V 0 bases and J 4 bases; bases outside gene matches: 1. The CDR3 extends over 15 amino acids. The CDR3 region has the DNA TGCGCCAGCAGCTTGGTGACTAGCGGGAAAAACATTCAGTACTTC. This sequence encodes CASSLVTSGKNIQYF.

The chain combines TRBV7-9 with TRBJ2-5; D tentatively reads TRBD1 or TRBD2 (5 bases each). Germline values: CDR1 SEHNR, CDR2 FQNEAQ (reference sequence). The CDR3 is 15 residues long. V shed 1 base and J shed 5 bases, with 14 bases lying between them. In DNA form, the CDR3 reads TGTGCCAGCAGCTTAGGTTTGGGGCTAGCCGAGACCCAGTACTTC. Translated, it gives CASSLGLGLAETQYF.

In its sample, this clonotype was seen many times. This chain links TRBV20-1 with TRBJ1-5, with D perhaps matching TRBD1 (6 bases). CDR3 length: 14 amino acids. Germline lookup yields CDR1 DFQATT and CDR2 SNEGSKA (reference sequence). With 6 bases removed from V and 0 bases from J, the gap between germline ends came to 12 bases. In DNA form, the CDR3 reads TGCAGTGCGGAACAGGGAAATAGCAATCAGCCCCAGCATTTT. Translated: CSAEQGNSNQPQHF.

This clonotype has just a few counts. This sequence joins TRBV11-2 and TRBJ2-1, with TRBD2 identical over 8 bases. The CDR3 is 17 residues long. J lost 5 bases, V lost 4 bases, and 13 bases had no gene match. The germline CDR1 and CDR2 sequences are SGHAT and FQNNGV. The CDR3 bases are TGTGCCAGCAGCTCTGTCGTTCAAATACTAGCGGACAATGAGCAGTTCTTC. It is translated as CASSSVVQILADNEQFF.

The chain employs TRBV27 and TRBJ2-1, with no clear D. This CDR3 has 13 residues. The germline gives CDR1 MNHEY, CDR2 SMNVEV (reference sequence). The ends were cut back, 5 bases at V and 6 bases at J, with 11 bases in the middle. This CDR3 reads CASSPLEGNEQFF. CDR3 DNA sequence: TGTGCCAGCAGTCCTCTAGAAGGCAATGAGCAGTTCTTC.

Only a few counts were recorded for this clonotype. This chain uses TRBV3-1 with TRBJ1-2; tentatively, D is TRBD1 (5 bases). The CDR3 runs to 15 residues. Germline V gene sequence: CDR1 LGHDT, CDR2 YNNKEL (reference sequence). The V end lost 4 bases, the J end lost 1 base, and 13 bases lay between the germline ends. The CDR3 spells CASSRHGGDNYGYTF. The DNA for the CDR3 is TGTGCCAGCAGCCGCCACGGGGGGGATAACTATGGCTACACCTTC. Filled out from reference TRBV3-1 and TRBJ1-2, the complete variable domain reads DTAVSQTPKYLVTQMGNDKSIKCEQNLGHDTMYWYKQDSKKFLKIMFSYNNKELIINETVPNRFSPKSPDKAHLNLHINSLELGDSAVYFCASSRHGGDNYGYTFGSGTRLTVV.